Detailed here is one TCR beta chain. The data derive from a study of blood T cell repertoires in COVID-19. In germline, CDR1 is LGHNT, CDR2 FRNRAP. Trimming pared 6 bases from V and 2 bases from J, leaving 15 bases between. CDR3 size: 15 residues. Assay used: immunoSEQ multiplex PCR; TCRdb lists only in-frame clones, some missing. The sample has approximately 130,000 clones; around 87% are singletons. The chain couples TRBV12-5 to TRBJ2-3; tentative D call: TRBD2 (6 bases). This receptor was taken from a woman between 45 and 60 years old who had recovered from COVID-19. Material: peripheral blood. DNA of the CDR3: TGTGCTAGTGGACCACACGGGGGAAACACAGATACGCAGTATTTT. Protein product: CASGPHGGNTDTQYF.